The 16 T cell receptor beta chains reported below all come from one sample, sequenced in a study of shared clonotypes between healthy human individuals. Here immunoSEQ multiplex PCR was the method, and the copy in TCRdb shows in-frame clones only, minus some. This table has about 1 million clones, about 75% appearing once. The sample comprised memory CD4+ T cells sorted from blood. Specified subset: CD45RA-negative fraction. The receptors stem from a man aged 18 to 29 in good health.

The chain employs TRBV11-2 and TRBJ1-1; no clear D gene. Germline CDR1 is SGHAT and CDR2 is FQNNGV. The V end was cut by 6 bases, the J end by 0 bases, with 8 bases between. CDR3 length: 13 residues. CDR3 DNA sequence: TGTGCCAGCAGAATGACGGTGAACACTGAAGCTTTCTTT. Amino acids: CASRMTVNTEAFF.

This rearrangement joins TRBV9 to TRBJ2-1; no firm D call. The germline CDR1 and CDR2 sequences are SGDLS and YYNGEE. V shed 0 bases and J shed 8 bases, with 18 bases lying between them. The CDR3 sequence is 16 residues long. The CDR3 loop is CASSVAPSGLGHEQFF. DNA of the CDR3: TGTGCCAGCAGCGTAGCGCCGTCCGGGTTGGGCCATGAGCAGTTCTTC. Complete variable domain (other parts from reference TRBV9 and TRBJ2-1): DSGVTQTPKHLITATGQRVTLRCSPRSGDLSVYWYQQSLDQGLQFLIQYYNGEERAKGNILERFSAQQFPDLHSELNLSSLELGDSALYFCASSVAPSGLGHEQFFGPGTRLTVL.

The sample holds one count of this clone. The chain combines TRBV18 with TRBJ2-7, with D perhaps matching TRBD2 (6 bases). Germline CDR1 and CDR2: KGHSH and LQKENI. The CDR3 consists of 14 residues. V gave up 1 base and J gave up 5 bases, with 12 bases separating them. DNA for the CDR3: TGTGCCAGCTCACCACGGGAGGTAGTCCACGAGCAGTACTTC. Translating it yields CASSPREVVHEQYF.

There are many counts of this clone. The same CDR3 also results from other DNA sequences found in this sample. The chain has TRBV5-4 and TRBJ1-1, with D uncertain. Germline lookup yields CDR1 SGHNT and CDR2 YYREEE (reference sequence). V was trimmed by 3 bases and J by 7 bases, leaving 16 bases between them. The CDR3 is made up of 14 amino acids. This chain's CDR3 is CASSSQNLGVEAFF. In DNA form, the CDR3 reads TGTGCCAGCAGCTCTCAAAATCTCGGGGTTGAAGCTTTCTTT.

This chain connects TRBV25-1 to TRBJ2-7, with D perhaps matching TRBD2 (6 bases). CDR3 length: 13 residues. Germline lookup yields CDR1 MGHDK and CDR2 SYGVNS. With 9 bases removed from V and 0 bases from J, the gap between germline ends came to 12 bases. CDR3: CASGDGGSYEQYF. The DNA for the CDR3 is TGTGCCAGTGGTGACGGGGGCTCCTACGAGCAGTACTTC.

The chain carries TRBV7-2 and TRBJ1-1, with a possible D match to TRBD1 (5 bases). The germline gives CDR1 SGHTA, CDR2 FQGNSA. The CDR3 is 14 residues long. V was clipped by 4 bases and J by 1 base, with 10 bases between them. This CDR3 is CASSSGLQNTEAFF. Written as DNA, the CDR3 is TGTGCCAGCAGCTCGGGACTCCAGAACACTGAAGCTTTCTTT.

In its sample, this clone was seen once. The rearrangement links TRBV6-6 to TRBJ2-7; 11 nucleotides align to TRBD1. J lost 3 bases, V lost 6 bases, and 7 bases had no gene match. Germline V lookup: CDR1 MNHNY, CDR2 SVGAGI (reference sequence). The CDR3 is made up of 15 amino acids. CDR3 residues: CASRPPGQGGYEQYF. The CDR3 DNA follows: TGTGCCAGCAGACCTCCGGGACAGGGGGGCTACGAGCAGTACTTC.

The chain combines TRBV11-3 with TRBJ2-7; no reliable D call. The V end lost 0 bases, the J end lost 5 bases, and 11 bases lay between the germline ends. Germline lookup yields CDR1 SGHNT and CDR2 YENEEA. There are 14 residues in the CDR3. CDR3 nucleotide sequence: TGTGCCAGCAGCTTAGATCCCTCACATAACGAGCAGTACTTC. Its translation is CASSLDPSHNEQYF.

This clone was observed a few times. This chain uses TRBV2 with TRBJ2-2; 7 bases fit TRBD2. This CDR3 has 15 residues. Losses at the gene ends were 2 bases for V and 4 bases for J; bases not matched to a gene: 4. The germline gives CDR1 SNHLY, CDR2 FYNNEI. Written as DNA, the CDR3 is TGTGCCAGCAGTGAAAGGGCTAGCGGCACCGGGGAGCTGTTTTTT. It codes for CASSERASGTGELFF.

This clone was seen once. The gene calls are TRBV5-1 and TRBJ2-5; TRBD1 might be the D (5 bases). Looked up from germline, CDR1 is SGHRS and CDR2 is YFSETQ. The CDR3 extends over 13 amino acids. The V and J ends lost 6 bases and 0 bases respectively, with 9 bases between them. The CDR3 loop reads CASKGPNQETQYF. In nucleotides, the CDR3 is TGCGCCAGCAAGGGGCCGAACCAAGAGACCCAGTACTTC.

As for this clone: The sample has other DNA sequences that encode this CDR3 too. The CDR3 spells CASSETGHPSTDTQYF. CDR3 nucleotides: TGTGCCAGCAGTGAGACAGGGCACCCTAGCACAGATACGCAGTATTTT. The chain recombines TRBV25-1 with TRBJ2-3, with 7 nucleotides matching TRBD1. V shed 3 bases and J 0 bases; nucleotides not matched to a gene: 6. CDR1 is MGHDK and CDR2 is SYGVNS in the germline V gene. CDR3 length equals 16 residues.

The chain combines TRBV19 with TRBJ2-1, with D maybe TRBD1 (6 bases). CDR3 length: 14 residues. V shed 4 bases and J shed 6 bases, with 13 bases lying between them. Germline V gene lookup returns CDR1 LNHDA and CDR2 SQIVND (reference sequence). CDR3 loop: CASSRGQVGNEQFF. CDR3 bases: TGTGCCAGTAGTAGGGGGCAGGTGGGCAATGAGCAGTTCTTC.

The chain combines TRBV19 with TRBJ2-5; D is tentatively TRBD1 or TRBD2 (5 bases each). V was pared by 0 bases and J by 2 bases, with 16 bases between. Germline CDR1 LNHDA, CDR2 SQIVND (reference sequence). The CDR3 length is 17 residues. The chain's CDR3 is CASSIDGGRLTQETQYF. CDR3 DNA sequence: TGTGCCAGTAGTATAGATGGGGGAAGGCTTACACAAGAGACCCAGTACTTC.

For this clone: This may stem from a read error, because a much larger clone lies one nucleotide away. The CDR3 spells CAWSVSGRTMNTGAFF. CDR3 bases: TGTGCCTGGAGTGTAAGTGGACGGACTATGAACACTGGAGCTTTCTTT. The chain is built from TRBV30 and TRBJ1-1; no definite D call. Looked up from germline, CDR1 is GTSNPN and CDR2 is SVGIG (reference sequence). There are 16 residues in the CDR3.

The table lists this clone with a count of one. CDR3 nucleotides: TGTGCCAGTAGTATACAGGGACTTCCCAACAATGAGCAGTTCTTC. It specifies CASSIQGLPNNEQFF. This rearrangement joins TRBV19 to TRBJ2-1; a possible D gene is TRBD2 (6 bases). Germline CDR1 reads LNHDA; CDR2 reads SQIVND (reference sequence). Between the trimmed V and J ends, which lost 2 bases and 5 bases, there was a span of 13 bases. CDR3 size: 15 residues. The entire variable domain, with the rest obtained from reference TRBV19 and TRBJ2-1, is as follows: DGGITQSPKYLFRKEGQNVTLSCEQNLNHDAMYWYRQDPGQGLRLIYYSQIVNDFQKGDIAEGYSVSREKKESFPLTVTSAQKNPTAFYLCASSIQGLPNNEQFFGPGTRLTVL.

The J gene is TRBJ2-7, the V gene TRBV7-2; 7 nucleotides line up with TRBD1. J gave up 6 bases and V 5 bases, and 10 bases lay outside the gene matches. This CDR3 region has 14 residues. Germline CDR1 and CDR2: SGHTA and FQGNSA. CDR3 nucleotides: TGTGCCAGCAGCCCGAGGACAGGATCGAGCGAGCAGTACTTC. Protein: CASSPRTGSSEQYF.